This note documents a single TCR beta chain sequence. Unique molecular identifiers were incorporated into the prepared TCRbeta library. One entry per CDR3 protein results from TCRdb running MiXCR on the PCR reads. The sample records about 540,000 distinct CDR3 sequences, 18% being singletons. The data were taken from a study of T-cell reconstitution after alpha-beta-depleted transplantation in children. Sequenced material: PBMCs from the stem cell graft donor, taken from the stem cell graft. The clonotype was recovered from a human donor who donated a stem cell graft to a child with acute lymphoblastic leukemia.

The CDR3 DNA follows: TGCGCCAGCAGCCAGGACCTTAGCCTTGATGAGCAGTTCTTC. Translated, it gives CASSQDLSLDEQFF. This chain connects TRBV4-1 to TRBJ2-1, with unresolved D. This CDR3 contains 14 residues. The germline CDR1 and CDR2 sequences are MGHRA and YSYEKL. Trimming took 3 bases from V and 8 from J, leaving 14 bases between them.